Listed here are 26 T cell receptor beta chains from one sample, sequenced in a study of lymphopenia after photon versus proton radiotherapy (dated by TCRdb to 2018 to 2020). Library creation used the immunoSEQ multiplex PCR assay. As stored in TCRdb, this immuneACCESS dataset retains in-frame rearrangements with V and J assigned. A fraction of the clones does not appear; measured against another copy, unresolved V genes explain less than half of the discrepancy, and the remainder lacks a known reason. The sample includes about 45,000 clones, with around 86% observed a single time. The ten largest clones take up about 2% of the sample. The specimen was peripheral blood, collected from a patient treated with photon-based radiotherapy. The receptors come from a man aged 40-49 years with gastric cancer.

The sample holds one count of this clone. This rearrangement joins TRBV5-4 to TRBJ2-5; TRBD1 might be the D (6 bases). Germline V gene sequence: CDR1 SGHNT, CDR2 YYREEE (reference sequence). Trimming cost V 1 base and J 4 bases, with 8 bases left between them. CDR3 length: 13 amino acids. For the CDR3, the DNA is TGTGCCAGCAGCTTGACAGGGCCAGAGACCCAGTACTTC. Residues: CASSLTGPETQYF.

V usage is TRBV7-2 and J usage is TRBJ1-4; 9 bases match TRBD1. Trimming removed 5 bases from V and 4 bases from J; junction bases left unmatched: 11. CDR1 and CDR2 (germline): SGHTA, FQGNSA. This CDR3 has 17 residues. The CDR3 DNA follows: TGTGCCAGCAGCCCAAACCCCGGGACAGGGAATAATGAAAAACTGTTTTTT. Its translation is CASSPNPGTGNNEKLFF.

The chain combines TRBV19 with TRBJ1-4; D remains ambiguous. Germline V gives CDR1 LNHDA, CDR2 SQIVND (reference sequence). Trimming stripped 5 bases from V and 6 bases from J, with 16 bases between. This CDR3 contains 15 residues. The DNA for the CDR3 is TGTGCCAGTAGTCCCGGCCCCGGGAGGGATGAAAAACTGTTTTTT. Translated, it gives CASSPGPGRDEKLFF.

The chain couples TRBV30 to TRBJ2-5; 11 bases match TRBD2. The germline CDR1 and CDR2 sequences are GTSNPN and SVGIG (reference sequence). The CDR3 spans 17 residues. V lost 0 bases, J lost 4 bases, and 10 bases stayed unmatched. CDR3 sequence: CAWSVGVSGGAAETQYF. DNA for the CDR3: TGTGCCTGGAGTGTCGGTGTTAGCGGGGGGGCAGCAGAGACCCAGTACTTC.

The chain employs TRBV27 and TRBJ2-1; D may be TRBD2 (5 bases). Trimming shortened V by 3 bases and J by 9 bases, and 18 bases separated the two germline ends. CDR3 length: 15 residues. CDR1 MNHEY and CDR2 SMNVEV come from the germline V gene (reference sequence). DNA of the CDR3: TGTGCCAGCAGTTTGGGCCCCTGGGTTGCGGGTGAGCAGTTCTTC. It specifies CASSLGPWVAGEQFF.

V is TRBV27 and J is TRBJ1-6; D might be TRBD1 (5 bases). The length of the CDR3 is 18 residues. Looked up from germline, CDR1 is MNHEY and CDR2 is SMNVEV (reference sequence). Trimming stripped 1 base from V and 4 bases from J, with 17 bases between. CDR3 residues: CASSLLGPGGTYNSPLHF. The CDR3 nucleotides read TGTGCCAGCAGTTTATTGGGCCCCGGGGGGACTTATAATTCACCCCTCCACTTT.

This rearrangement joins TRBV6-1 to TRBJ2-7; D unclear. The CDR3 is made up of 12 amino acids. V lost 8 bases and J 5 bases, leaving 13 bases between the germline ends. Looked up from germline, CDR1 is MNHNS and CDR2 is SASEGT. The CDR3 spells CASDLGWNEQYF. The CDR3, as DNA: TGTGCCAGCGACTTGGGTTGGAACGAGCAGTACTTC.

This chain connects TRBV7-2 to TRBJ1-3; D is unclear. V gave up 4 bases and J gave up 2 bases, with 6 bases separating them. CDR1 is SGHTA and CDR2 is FQGNSA in the germline V gene. The CDR3 spans 13 residues. CDR3: CASSSGTGNTIYF. The CDR3 nucleotides are TGTGCCAGCAGCTCGGGGACTGGAAACACCATATATTTT.

This chain uses TRBV7-9 with TRBJ2-1; D remains ambiguous. CDR1 and CDR2 from the germline V gene are SEHNR and FQNEAQ (reference sequence). V was shortened by 0 bases and J by 3 bases, with 9 bases between the two germline ends. The length of the CDR3 is 15 residues. CDR3 bases: TGTGCCAGCAGCTTAGCCGGCGGATACTACAATGAGCAGTTCTTC. This encodes CASSLAGGYYNEQFF.

The rearrangement uses TRBV9 and TRBJ2-7; 7 nucleotides match TRBD2. CDR1 SGDLS and CDR2 YYNGEE come from the germline V gene. The CDR3 length is 14 residues. Losses at the gene ends were 3 bases for V and 2 bases for J; bases not matched to a gene: 5. The CDR3 DNA reads TGTGCCAGCAGCGCGGGGGGAGGGGCCTACGAGCAGTACTTC. Amino acids: CASSAGGGAYEQYF.

This chain connects TRBV5-4 to TRBJ1-2; possibly TRBD1 for D (6 bases). V dropped 4 bases and J dropped 6 bases, with 10 bases sitting between them. CDR3 size: 12 residues. CDR1 SGHNT and CDR2 YYREEE come from the germline V gene (reference sequence). This CDR3 is CASSETGNGYTF. DNA for the CDR3: TGTGCCAGCAGCGAAACAGGGAATGGCTACACCTTC.

The rearrangement links TRBV5-4 to TRBJ2-7; D gene uncertain. The germline V gene has CDR1 SGHNT and CDR2 YYREEE (reference sequence). V was trimmed by 4 bases and J by 3 bases, leaving 14 bases between them. This CDR3 contains 14 residues. The CDR3 protein is CASSLEPSLYEQYF. The CDR3 coding sequence is TGTGCCAGCAGCCTCGAGCCTAGTCTCTACGAGCAGTACTTC. Full variable domain (remainder filled in from reference TRBV5-4 and TRBJ2-7): ETGVTQSPTHLIKTRGQQVTLRCSSQSGHNTVSWYQQALGQGPQFIFQYYREEENGRGNFPPRFSGLQFPNYSSELNVNALELDDSALYLCASSLEPSLYEQYFGPGTRLTVT.

The CDR3 here is CSVAGRYNEKLFF. As DNA, the CDR3 is TGCAGCGTTGCTGGCAGATATAATGAAAAACTGTTTTTT. The chain employs TRBV29-1 and TRBJ1-4, with D hard to call. The CDR3 totals 13 residues. Germline V gene lookup returns CDR1 SQVTM and CDR2 ANQGSEA. Trimming pared 4 bases from V and 4 bases from J, leaving 10 bases between.

The DNA of the CDR3 is TGTGCCAGCAGTCCCCGGGACAGGGGGACTCTCTATGGCTACACCTTC. Its protein is CASSPRDRGTLYGYTF. The chain has TRBV14 and TRBJ1-2; 11 bases match TRBD1. Losses at the gene ends were 6 bases for V and 4 bases for J; bases not matched to a gene: 10. Germline CDR1 SGHDN, CDR2 FVKESK. The CDR3 runs 16 residues.

The table lists this clone with a count of one. This chain uses TRBV5-1 with TRBJ2-7; tentative D call: TRBD1 (5 bases). The V end was cut by 0 bases, the J end by 4 bases, with 11 bases between. Germline CDR1 SGHRS, CDR2 YFSETQ. CDR3 length equals 14 residues. The CDR3 here is CASSLGGAVYEQYF. In nucleotides, the CDR3 is TGCGCCAGCAGCTTGGGGGGCGCTGTGTACGAGCAGTACTTC.

V usage is TRBV5-6 and J usage is TRBJ2-6; D gene uncertain. This CDR3 spans 16 amino acids. Germline values: CDR1 SGHDT, CDR2 YYEEEE. V lost 8 bases and J 0 bases, leaving 15 bases between the germline ends. The CDR3 DNA sequence: TGTGCCAGTAACTCGGTCAGCGTCTCTGGGGCCAACGTCCTGACTTTC. It is translated as CASNSVSVSGANVLTF.

The J gene is TRBJ2-4, the V gene TRBV5-6, with TRBD2 matching 8 bases. V was pared by 4 bases and J by 10 bases, with 16 bases of the junction left unmatched. CDR1 is SGHDT and CDR2 is YYEEEE in the germline V gene. The CDR3 runs 16 residues. The CDR3 sequence: CASSLRLSGGVTIQYF. The CDR3 nucleotides are TGTGCCAGCAGCCTGCGGTTGAGCGGGGGCGTGACGATTCAGTACTTC. Using reference TRBV5-6 and TRBJ2-4 for the parts outside the CDR3, the full variable domain is DAGVTQSPTHLIKTRGQQVTLRCSPKSGHDTVSWYQQALGQGPQFIFQYYEEEERQRGNFPDRFSGHQFPNYSSELNVNALLLGDSALYLCASSLRLSGGVTIQYFGAGTRLSVL.

This chain connects TRBV25-1 to TRBJ2-2, with 10 bases that match TRBD1. CDR3 size: 15 residues. V shed 6 bases and J 8 bases; nucleotides not matched to a gene: 9. Germline V gene lookup returns CDR1 MGHDK and CDR2 SYGVNS. The CDR3 loop is CASRPGTGARGELFF. CDR3 nucleotides: TGTGCCAGCAGGCCCGGGACAGGGGCGCGAGGGGAGCTGTTTTTT.

CDR3 sequence (DNA): TGTGCCAGCAGCTTAGCCAACTACAACTATGGCTACACCTTC. It encodes CASSLANYNYGYTF. The V and J genes are TRBV7-2 and TRBJ1-2; D unclear. Per the germline V gene, CDR1 is SGHTA and CDR2 is FQGNSA. The CDR3 length is 14 residues. V was trimmed by 0 bases and J by 2 bases, leaving 7 bases between them.

This clone appeared once. V usage is TRBV6-4 and J usage is TRBJ2-1, with D possibly matching TRBD1 (7 bases). Germline values: CDR1 MRHNA, CDR2 SNTAGT. Trimming cost V 4 bases and J 2 bases, with 12 bases left between them. This CDR3 has 15 residues. CDR3 residues: CASSAQGGTYNEQFF. The CDR3 DNA is TGTGCCAGCAGTGCTCAGGGGGGCACCTACAATGAGCAGTTCTTC.

The CDR3 coding sequence is TGCAGTGCTGAAGCAGAAGATACGCAGTATTTT. Translated, it gives CSAEAEDTQYF. The chain employs TRBV20-1 and TRBJ2-3; D gene unclear. Germline V gives CDR1 DFQATT, CDR2 SNEGSKA (reference sequence). Trimming left V 5 bases short and J 5 bases short, with 8 bases between. This CDR3 contains 11 residues.

This clone was seen only a few times. The chain combines TRBV7-3 with TRBJ2-3; 7 bases agree with TRBD2. The ends lost 2 bases at V and 1 base at J; junction bases unmatched: 3. The CDR3 covers 15 residues. Germline V gives CDR1 SGHTA, CDR2 FQGTGA. The CDR3 DNA reads TGTGCCAGCAGCTTAGGGCTAGCGGGCACAGATACGCAGTATTTT. As protein: CASSLGLAGTDTQYF.

This sequence joins TRBV5-6 and TRBJ2-7; no reliable D call. V dropped 0 bases and J dropped 2 bases, with 15 bases sitting between them. The CDR3 has 16 amino acids. Germline V gives CDR1 SGHDT, CDR2 YYEEEE. The CDR3 region is CASSLASGIATYEQYF. CDR3 nucleotide sequence: TGTGCCAGCAGCTTGGCCTCAGGAATAGCCACCTACGAGCAGTACTTC.

The genes are TRBV29-1 and TRBJ1-1; TRBD1 might be the D (6 bases). The CDR3 sequence is 14 residues long. The germline gives CDR1 SQVTM, CDR2 ANQGSEA. The V and J ends lost 7 bases and 4 bases respectively, with 19 bases between them. CDR3 coding DNA: TGCAGCGCCTCCCGCACAGGGATGGGCACTGAAGCTTTCTTT. Translated, it gives CSASRTGMGTEAFF.

The rearrangement links TRBV2 to TRBJ2-7, with D hard to call. Trimming took 3 bases from V and 4 from J, leaving 7 bases between them. Germline CDR1 is SNHLY and CDR2 is FYNNEI. This CDR3 is built from 12 residues. The CDR3: CASSESGYEQYF. CDR3 nucleotides: TGTGCCAGCAGTGAGTCAGGTTACGAGCAGTACTTC. Together with reference TRBV2 and TRBJ2-7, the CDR3 gives the full variable domain: EPEVTQTPSHQVTQMGQEVILRCVPISNHLYFYWYRQILGQKVEFLVSFYNNEISEKSEIFDDQFSVERPDGSNFTLKIRSTKLEDSAMYFCASSESGYEQYFGPGTRLTVT.

CDR3 bases: TGTGCCAGCAGTTTATCACCGGGGGGAACTTACGAGCAGTACTTC. Its protein product is CASSLSPGGTYEQYF. V usage is TRBV27 and J usage is TRBJ2-7; TRBD2 aligns across 7 bases. Per the germline V gene, CDR1 is MNHEY and CDR2 is SMNVEV (reference sequence). The CDR3 is made up of 15 amino acids. V dropped 0 bases and J dropped 4; count of bases not matched to a gene: 6.